The 18 T cell receptor beta chains given below trace back to one sample, sequenced in a study of blood T cell repertoires in COVID-19. Using immunoSEQ multiplex PCR, the repertoire was profiled, and TCRdb retains in-frame clones only, with some absent. The repertoire holds about 180,000 clones, with 85% to 90% as singletons. The sample comprised peripheral blood. These receptors were taken from a man aged 55 to 70 with COVID-19, enrolled during active disease.

This chain connects TRBV19 to TRBJ2-7; 7 nucleotides align to TRBD2. V was clipped by 5 bases and J by 3 bases; unmatched bases: 7. The germline V gene encodes CDR1 LNHDA and CDR2 SQIVND (reference sequence). This CDR3 is 14 amino acids long. CDR3 sequence (DNA): TGTGCCAGTAGTGGGGGAGGGTCGCACTACGAGCAGTACTTC. The encoded protein is CASSGGGSHYEQYF. The variable domain in full, with the rest retrieved from reference TRBV19 and TRBJ2-7, is DGGITQSPKYLFRKEGQNVTLSCEQNLNHDAMYWYRQDPGQGLRLIYYSQIVNDFQKGDIAEGYSVSREKKESFPLTVTSAQKNPTAFYLCASSGGGSHYEQYFGPGTRLTVT.

This sequence joins TRBV12-3 or TRBV12-4 and TRBJ2-2; TRBD2 is a possible D gene (6 bases). The CDR3 has 13 residues. The V and J ends lost 4 bases and 6 bases respectively, with 9 bases between them. In DNA, the CDR3 is TGTGCCAGCAGTTGGAGGGCCTCCGGGGAGCTGTTTTTT. Translation: CASSWRASGELFF.

This sequence joins TRBV20-1 and TRBJ1-2; tentatively, D is TRBD1 (5 bases). The V gene lost 6 bases and the J gene lost 8 bases, with 13 bases spanning the gap. The V gene's germline CDR1 is DFQATT and CDR2 SNEGSKA (reference sequence). CDR3 length equals 11 residues. The CDR3 loop reads CSADKGLGYTF. CDR3 in DNA: TGCAGTGCGGACAAGGGGCTGGGCTACACCTTC.

This clone was picked up one time. The chain has TRBV6-5 and TRBJ1-1; D is undetermined. Germline V gene sequence: CDR1 MNHEY, CDR2 SVGAGI. The CDR3 sequence is 12 residues long. V gave up 7 bases and J gave up 5 bases, with 11 bases separating them. CDR3 sequence reads: CASTRERTEAFF. Here the CDR3 DNA reads TGTGCCAGCACCCGGGAGAGGACTGAAGCTTTCTTT.

This clone was counted between two and nine times. The CDR3 loop reads CAEHPRDSTYEQYF. The CDR3 DNA sequence: TGTGCCGAGCATCCCCGGGACAGTACCTACGAGCAGTACTTC. The chain links TRBV18 to TRBJ2-7; 7 bases line up with TRBD1. With V trimmed by 11 bases and J by 2 bases, 12 bases remained unmatched. Germline V gene lookup returns CDR1 KGHSH and CDR2 LQKENI. The CDR3 covers 14 residues.

The chain is built from TRBV6-1 and TRBJ1-5; maybe TRBD1 (6 bases). Germline-derived CDR1 and CDR2 are MNHNS and SASEGT. V was trimmed by 2 bases and J by 2 bases, leaving 10 bases between them. This CDR3 contains 15 residues. CDR3 loop: CASSENRAGNQPQHF. The CDR3 DNA reads TGTGCCAGCAGTGAAAACAGGGCCGGCAATCAGCCCCAGCATTTT.

CDR3 region: CASSQAQGNTEAFF. The CDR3 DNA is TGTGCCAGCAGCCAAGCACAGGGGAACACTGAAGCTTTCTTT. This chain links TRBV3-1 (or the pseudogene TRBV3-2) with TRBJ1-1, with a weak D call TRBD1 (6 bases). V shed 1 base and J shed 1 base, with 7 bases lying between them. CDR3 size: 14 residues. In germline, CDR1 is LGHDT, CDR2 YNNKEL (reference sequence).

This rearrangement joins TRBV11-3 to TRBJ2-1; 8 bases match TRBD2. Germline V CDR1 and CDR2: SGHNT, YENEEA. This CDR3 is built from 14 residues. Trimming cost V 2 bases and J 4 bases; bases outside gene matches: 1. The CDR3 sequence: CASSLTGGYNEQFF. CDR3 sequence (DNA): TGTGCCAGCAGCTTAACGGGAGGGTACAATGAGCAGTTCTTC. The whole variable domain, filled in from reference TRBV11-3 and TRBJ2-1, reads EAGVVQSPRYKIIEKKQPVAFWCNPISGHNTLYWYLQNLGQGPELLIRYENEEAVDDSQLPKDRFSAERLKGVDSTLKIQPAELGDSAVYLCASSLTGGYNEQFFGPGTRLTVL.

The gene calls are TRBV7-2 and TRBJ1-2, with D possibly being TRBD1 (5 bases). CDR1 SGHTA and CDR2 FQGNSA come from the germline V gene. V lost 1 base and J lost 8, with 17 bases in between. The CDR3 loop spans 15 amino acids. The CDR3 reads CASSLGRTEGIGYTF. The DNA for the CDR3 is TGTGCCAGCAGCTTAGGCAGGACGGAGGGGATAGGCTACACCTTC.

This clone was detected once. The rearrangement uses TRBV19 and TRBJ1-1; 9 positions agree with TRBD1. Germline loops: CDR1 LNHDA, CDR2 SQIVND (reference sequence). V dropped 5 bases and J dropped 4; count of bases not matched to a gene: 11. This CDR3 has 16 residues. CDR3 region: CASSSQGAQLGTEAFF. Written as DNA, the CDR3 is TGTGCCAGTAGTTCACAGGGGGCCCAGTTGGGCACTGAAGCTTTCTTT.

The rearrangement links TRBV28 to TRBJ1-2; D perhaps matches TRBD1 (6 bases). Trimming removed 6 bases from V and 1 base from J, with 12 bases in between. The CDR3 is 14 residues long. The germline V gene has CDR1 MDHEN and CDR2 SYDVKM. For the CDR3, the DNA is TGTGCCAGCAGGCACGGGACACTTAACTATGGCTACACCTTC. Amino acid sequence: CASRHGTLNYGYTF.

The V gene is TRBV10-3, the J gene TRBJ2-1, with 9 positions matching TRBD1. Germline V gene data show CDR1 as ENHRY and CDR2 as SYGVKD. V lost 6 bases and J lost 0; bases outside the gene matches: 6. CDR3 length: 16 amino acids. The CDR3 spells CAIRAGQGSSYNEQFF. DNA for the CDR3: TGTGCCATCAGGGCCGGACAGGGGAGCTCCTACAATGAGCAGTTCTTC.

This rearrangement joins TRBV2 to TRBJ2-1, with TRBD1 matching 7 bases. CDR3 length: 14 residues. J gave up 6 bases and V 2 bases, and 4 bases lay outside the gene matches. Germline CDR1 is SNHLY and CDR2 is FYNNEI. CDR3 coding DNA: TGTGCCAGCAGTGAACTGGCAGGGGGCAATGAGCAGTTCTTC. Its translation: CASSELAGGNEQFF.

This sequence joins TRBV19 and TRBJ2-7; TRBD2 agrees at 11 bases. The J segment lost 6 bases and the V segment lost 4 bases, leaving 2 bases of the junction unmatched. Germline V gene sequence: CDR1 LNHDA, CDR2 SQIVND (reference sequence). The length of the CDR3 is 13 residues. CDR3 DNA sequence: TGTGCCAGTAGTACCGGGACTAGCGGCGAGCAGTACTTC. It translates to CASSTGTSGEQYF.

The V and J genes are TRBV5-6 and TRBJ2-2; 12 bases align to TRBD1. After removal of 1 base from V and 6 bases from J, the junction contained 7 bases not matched to a gene. This CDR3 is 17 amino acids long. Per germline, CDR1 SGHDT and CDR2 YYEEEE. The CDR3 loop reads CASSLSWDRGRPGELFF. The CDR3 nucleotides read TGTGCCAGCAGCTTGTCTTGGGACAGGGGGCGCCCCGGGGAGCTGTTTTTT.

The chain combines TRBV3-1 (or the pseudogene TRBV3-2) with TRBJ2-4; D is ambiguous. The CDR3 extends over 13 amino acids. In germline, CDR1 is LGHDT, CDR2 YNNKEL (reference sequence). The ends were cut back, 0 bases at V and 6 bases at J, with 6 bases in the middle. The CDR3 DNA reads TGTGCCAGCAGCCAAGAACGCAGAAACATTCAGTACTTC. Amino acids: CASSQERRNIQYF.

DNA of the CDR3: TGTGCCAGCTCATTCCGAGGGGGTGTCACCGGGGAGCTGTTTTTT. As protein: CASSFRGGVTGELFF. The genes are TRBV18 and TRBJ2-2; D possibly corresponds to TRBD1 (6 bases). This CDR3 has 15 amino acids. V was trimmed by 5 bases and J by 4 bases, leaving 14 bases between them. CDR1 KGHSH and CDR2 LQKENI come from the germline V gene.

V is TRBV7-2 and J is TRBJ1-3; D unclear. Trimming removed 4 bases from V and 3 bases from J, with 10 bases in between. There are 14 residues in the CDR3. Germline V gives CDR1 SGHTA, CDR2 FQGNSA. The CDR3 loop is CASSSEGGGNTIYF. CDR3 bases: TGTGCCAGCAGCTCCGAGGGTGGTGGAAACACCATATATTTT.